These T cell receptor beta chains were read from a single sample in a study of control samples from healthy donors and cancer patients. TCRdb's table, derived via immunoSEQ multiplex PCR, lists solely in-frame clones and lacks some. The profile shows approximately 66,000 clones, 85% to 90% of them singletons. Sequences were obtained from PBMCs. The receptor source for this set is a man between 60 and 70 years old with colorectal cancer. The conserved cysteine and the conserved F or W are not part of the CDR3 here.

TRBJ2-7,TRBV11-2,ASTSGKYEQY
TRBJ1-5,TRBV5-5,ASSPGQNSNQPQH
TRBJ2-5,TRBV28,ASSQLSGGGGFKTQY
TRBJ1-1,TRBV5-6,ASSRTSLEAF
TRBJ2-3,TRBV5-4,ASSKVSGGATDTQY
TRBJ1-2,TRBV6-6,ASSHEGPANYGYT
TRBJ2-5,TRBV4-3,ANPETGLQETQY
TRBJ1-4,TRBV27,ASSWGQGREKLF
TRBJ1-1,TRBV5-5,ASSLRQGLNTEAF
TRBJ1-5,TRBV19,ASSTVVGGGQPQH
TRBJ2-3,TRBV6-6,AGSLQGTDTQY
TRBJ1-2,TRBV30,AWSEQANYGYT
TRBJ2-1,TRBV7-2,ASSGPGISGGQF
TRBJ2-5,TRBV5-1,ASSLASGQGETQY
TRBJ2-7,TRBV11-2,ASSLETGAPLEQY
TRBJ1-1,TRBV19,ASTIGQGNTEAF
TRBJ2-4,TRBV6-5,ASSYRSSSAIQY
TRBJ2-3,TRBV19,ASRRGGYTDTQY
TRBJ2-3,TRBV6-5,ATRTRGSTDTQY
TRBJ2-7,TRBV7-3,ASSLGPTGTYEQY
TRBJ1-1,TRBV18,ASSLEVSNTEAF
TRBJ1-1,TRBV16,ASSQSPGMNTEAF
TRBJ2-1,TRBV20-1,SASPARGSNEQF
TRBJ1-6,TRBV12-3/TRBV12-4,ASSQSGGPLH
TRBJ2-1,TRBV7-8,ASSLVDLGSGGNEQF
TRBJ2-1,TRBV20-1,SAPAGVEQF
TRBJ2-5,TRBV12-3/TRBV12-4,ASRRQGQETQY
TRBJ2-1,TRBV5-5,ASSLAQPNEQF
TRBJ2-2,TRBV2,ATSEDRTGELF
TRBJ1-2,TRBV30,AWSPGTSYGYT
TRBJ2-1,TRBV19,ASSGQGARPTEQF
TRBJ2-7,TRBV14,ASSQTGTVTYEQY
TRBJ2-7,TRBV7-9,ASSLGGAGGEQY
TRBJ2-7,TRBV7-2,ASSPFRLYEQY
TRBJ2-1,TRBV5-1,ASSLVVAGDPYNEQF
TRBJ1-4,TRBV10-2,ASSDLGTGGEKLF
TRBJ2-3,TRBV19,ASRQQGTDTQY
TRBJ1-6,TRBV5-4,ASSLWTRTRGALH
TRBJ2-1,TRBV5-6,ASSSGAPRGNEQF
TRBJ1-5,TRBV2,ASSAVSWNQPQH
TRBJ2-3,TRBV10-2,ASSESVGLAGSLDTQY
TRBJ1-1,TRBV11-3,ASSLSSRVAGTEAF
TRBJ2-1,TRBV5-4,ASSSEPGIIYNEQF